The 9 T cell receptor beta chains reported below all come from one sample, sequenced in a study of blood T cell repertoires in COVID-19. Measured with immunoSEQ multiplex PCR; TCRdb has only the in-frame clones, and not every one. The data show 75,000 to 100,000 clones, with roughly 78% seen just once and 6% to 7.5% held by the top ten. Sequencing used peripheral blood. Receptors originate from a man between 50 and 59 years old with active or convalescent COVID-19.

This sequence joins TRBV12-3 or TRBV12-4 and TRBJ2-7, with 7 bases identical to TRBD2. The CDR3 contains 12 residues. J gave up 9 bases and V 3 bases, and 5 bases lay outside the gene matches. The CDR3 DNA follows: TGTGCCAGCAGTTTGGGGGGGACCGCGCAGTACTTC. As protein: CASSLGGTAQYF.

The chain combines TRBV2 with TRBJ2-1; TRBD1 aligns across 7 bases. CDR1 is SNHLY, CDR2 FYNNEI, per germline. CDR3 size: 14 residues. V trimming: 7 bases; J trimming: 4 bases; junction bases outside the gene matches: 7. The CDR3 nucleotides are TGTGCCAGCATGCCCGGGACAGCATACAATGAGCAGTTCTTC. Translation gives CASMPGTAYNEQFF.

The table lists this clone with a count of one. The gene calls are TRBV5-1 and TRBJ2-3; 7 bases line up with TRBD1. The CDR3 is 16 residues long. V was clipped by 4 bases and J by 3 bases; unmatched bases: 11. CDR1 SGHRS and CDR2 YFSETQ come from the germline V gene. The CDR3 bases are TGCGCCAGCAGCCGAGACTCAGGGGGATGGACAGATACGCAGTATTTT. Amino acid sequence: CASSRDSGGWTDTQYF. The entire variable domain, with the rest obtained from reference TRBV5-1 and TRBJ2-3, is as follows: KAGVTQTPRYLIKTRGQQVTLSCSPISGHRSVSWYQQTPGQGLQFLFEYFSETQRNKGNFPGRFSGRQFSNSRSEMNVSTLELGDSALYLCASSRDSGGWTDTQYFGPGTRLTVL.

J is TRBJ1-1 and V is TRBV11-2; tentative D call: TRBD1 (6 bases). V lost 2 bases and J lost 3, with 10 bases in between. CDR1 and CDR2 from the germline V gene are SGHAT and FQNNGV. The CDR3 consists of 14 residues. The CDR3 nucleotides are TGTGCCAGCAGCTTAATCAGGGGTGACACTGAAGCTTTCTTT. Protein sequence: CASSLIRGDTEAFF.

The chain links TRBV3-1 (or the pseudogene TRBV3-2) to TRBJ1-2; 10 nucleotides line up with TRBD1. Germline loops: CDR1 LGHDT, CDR2 YNNKEL (reference sequence). V lost 1 base, J lost 8 bases, and 7 bases stayed unmatched. The CDR3 sequence is 15 residues long. CDR3: CASSQVGQGTGGYTF. The CDR3 nucleotides are TGTGCCAGCAGCCAAGTGGGACAGGGGACTGGCGGCTACACCTTC.

The chain uses TRBV6-6 and TRBJ1-1; no clear D gene. The germline CDR1 and CDR2 sequences are MNHNY and SVGAGI (reference sequence). V lost 2 bases and J 2 bases, leaving 9 bases between the germline ends. The CDR3 consists of 14 residues. The chain's CDR3 is CASSYDGVNTEAFF. CDR3 nucleotide sequence: TGTGCCAGCAGTTACGACGGGGTAAACACTGAAGCTTTCTTT.

The chain couples TRBV30 to TRBJ2-3; 8 bases align to TRBD2. Trimming at V came to 0 bases and at J to 3 bases, leaving 2 bases not matched to a gene. The CDR3 is 14 residues long. Germline CDR1 reads GTSNPN; CDR2 reads SVGIG (reference sequence). CDR3 sequence (DNA): TGTGCCTGGAGTGTAAGCGGGGGTACAGATACGCAGTATTTT. Translating gives CAWSVSGGTDTQYF.

The chain has TRBV10-3 and TRBJ2-3; 7 positions agree with TRBD2. This CDR3 has 14 amino acids. After removal of 3 bases from V and 1 base from J, the junction contained 1 base not matched to a gene. CDR1 is ENHRY and CDR2 is SYGVKD in the germline V gene. CDR3 region: CAISDGGGTDTQYF. The CDR3 nucleotides read TGTGCCATCAGTGATGGGGGGGGCACAGATACGCAGTATTTT.

This clone has just one count. The chain recombines TRBV7-9 with TRBJ2-2, with TRBD2 matching over 7 bases. The CDR3 is 16 amino acids. Germline V gene sequence: CDR1 SEHNR, CDR2 FQNEAQ (reference sequence). V dropped 1 base and J dropped 5; count of bases not matched to a gene: 7. CDR3 coding DNA: TGTGCCAGCAGCTTAGGGCCGGGGGGACCGACCGGGGAGCTGTTTTTT. This sequence encodes CASSLGPGGPTGELFF. Drawing the rest from reference TRBV7-9 and TRBJ2-2, the complete variable domain is DTGVSQNPRHKITKRGQNVTFRCDPISEHNRLYWYRQTLGQGPEFLTYFQNEAQLEKSRLLSDRFSAERPKGSFSTLEIQRTEQGDSAMYLCASSLGPGGPTGELFFGEGSRLTVL.